The clone carrying this T cell receptor beta chain was observed a handful of times. The target antigen is unknown. The data belong to a study of vaccination and CD4 T cells after COVID-19. Study information: Overlapping spike peptides of SARS-CoV-2, HCoV-NL63, HCoV-OC43 and HCoV-229E stimulated the cells.

This CDR3 is 11 amino acids long. V lost 3 bases, J lost 14 bases, and 14 bases lay in between. The germline CDR1 and CDR2 sequences are DFQATT and SNEGSKA (reference sequence). Cultured CD4+ T-cell DNA underwent Oncomine TCR Beta short-read sequencing. TCRdb called the PCR reads again in MiXCR, with one record for every CDR3 protein. The sample consists of 7,000 or so distinct CDR3 sequences, roughly 74% of them appearing once. Treatment indicated: roughly nine-day PBMC culture with coronavirus spike peptide pools or control peptides (ViraFEST assay). The clonotype was recovered from a human donor who had recovered from COVID-19. Material for sequencing was CD4+ T cells from blood, cultured in vitro. This chain uses TRBV20-1 with TRBJ2-1; possible D gene TRBD2, 6 bases. The DNA of the CDR3 is TGCAGTGCTAGGCGGTGGGAGGCTAAGTTCTTC. Amino acid sequence: CSARRWEAKFF.